What follows are 10 T cell receptor beta chains derived from one specimen sequenced in a study of lymphopenia after photon versus proton radiotherapy (dated by TCRdb to about 2019). The library was generated by the immunoSEQ multiplex PCR assay. TCRdb provides this immuneACCESS table in a form limited to in-frame rearrangements. Some clones are lacking; in checked studies, under half of them reflect an unresolved V gene, and why the rest are absent is not known. Present in this sample are about 24,000 clones, roughly 82% of which were seen just once. The ten largest clones take up about 20% of the sample. Here the sequenced sample was peripheral blood, taken from a patient treated with proton-based radiotherapy. These receptors originate from a woman aged 70-85 years with pancreatic cancer.

Only one count was recorded for this clone. The chain links TRBV29-1 to TRBJ2-3; 7 bases fit TRBD1. CDR3 length: 15 amino acids. Germline CDR1 is SQVTM and CDR2 is ANQGSEA. Trimming at V came to 1 base and at J to 4 bases, leaving 8 bases not matched to a gene. CDR3 nucleotides: TGCAGCGTTGAAGGGAGGACAGGTTGGGCAGATACGCAGTATTTT. Its protein product is CSVEGRTGWADTQYF.

This clone turned up a few times. This sequence joins TRBV7-2 and TRBJ2-3; perhaps TRBD2 as D (6 bases). Germline V CDR1 and CDR2: SGHTA, FQGNSA. V was trimmed by 1 base and J by 0 bases, leaving 14 bases between them. The CDR3 consists of 17 residues. In DNA, the CDR3 is TGTGCCAGCAGCTTAGTTTCCGGCGGGGTTAGCACAGATACGCAGTATTTT. This gives the protein CASSLVSGGVSTDTQYF.

The gene calls are TRBV6-1 and TRBJ1-4, with a tentative D call TRBD1 (6 bases). The CDR3 is made up of 15 amino acids. Per germline, CDR1 MNHNS and CDR2 SASEGT. V lost 0 bases and J 8 bases, leaving 13 bases between the germline ends. The CDR3 loop is CASSEARGGVEKLFF. The CDR3 nucleotides are TGTGCCAGCAGTGAAGCGCGAGGGGGGGTCGAAAAACTGTTTTTT.

V is TRBV6-1 and J is TRBJ2-7, with a tentative D call TRBD2 (6 bases). V was cut by 8 bases and J by 0 bases, with 17 bases left in between. Germline CDR1 and CDR2: MNHNS and SASEGT. The CDR3 runs to 15 residues. The DNA for the CDR3 is TGTGCCAGCGTAGCGGCGGCCCAGGGCTCCTACGAGCAGTACTTC. It encodes CASVAAAQGSYEQYF.

The chain joins TRBV14 to TRBJ1-1; D call uncertain. Germline V gives CDR1 SGHDN, CDR2 FVKESK. The CDR3 covers 13 residues. V was cut by 1 base and J by 2 bases, with 5 bases left in between. CDR3 sequence (DNA): TGTGCCAGCAGCCAAGCACTAAACACTGAAGCTTTCTTT. Protein: CASSQALNTEAFF.

This chain joins TRBV19 and TRBJ1-2, with D perhaps TRBD1 (5 bases). Trimming stripped 3 bases from V and 10 bases from J, with 12 bases between. This CDR3 contains 12 residues. Germline V lookup: CDR1 LNHDA, CDR2 SQIVND (reference sequence). CDR3 sequence reads: CASSIGGQAYTF. CDR3 in DNA: TGTGCCAGTAGTATTGGCGGACAAGCCTACACCTTC.

The chain recombines TRBV19 with TRBJ2-2; TRBD2 is a possible D gene (5 bases). V was clipped by 2 bases and J by 6 bases, with 13 bases between them. The CDR3 is 15 residues long. Per germline, CDR1 LNHDA and CDR2 SQIVND (reference sequence). This CDR3 reads CASSIPNWGAGELFF. The CDR3 DNA follows: TGTGCCAGTAGTATACCCAATTGGGGAGCCGGGGAGCTGTTTTTT.

CDR3 protein: CASSMSGSREETQYF. The CDR3 DNA reads as TGTGCCAGTAGTATGAGCGGGAGCCGGGAAGAGACCCAGTACTTC. This rearrangement joins TRBV19 to TRBJ2-5, with TRBD2 matching over 8 bases. V shed 3 bases and J 3 bases; nucleotides not matched to a gene: 6. The CDR3 has 15 residues. Per the germline V gene, CDR1 is LNHDA and CDR2 is SQIVND (reference sequence).

This clone turned up a few times. The CDR3 DNA sequence: TGTGCCAGCAGCGTAGGGGGAACAGGGGGAGGCTACGAGCAGTACTTC. Its translation is CASSVGGTGGGYEQYF. The chain is built from TRBV9 and TRBJ2-7; 8 bases are a match to TRBD1. The length of the CDR3 is 16 residues. Germline V gene sequence: CDR1 SGDLS, CDR2 YYNGEE. J gave up 3 bases and V 0 bases, and 8 bases lay outside the gene matches.

This rearrangement joins TRBV28 to TRBJ1-3; D is ambiguous. CDR3 size: 14 residues. Germline loops: CDR1 MDHEN, CDR2 SYDVKM. Between the trimmed V and J ends, which lost 5 bases and 0 bases, there was a span of 8 bases. Written as DNA, the CDR3 is TGTGCCAGCAGTCTAAGTAGCTCTGGAAACACCATATATTTT. Its protein is CASSLSSSGNTIYF.